This TCR beta chain was observed in a study of vaccination and CD4 T cells after COVID-19. Treatment given: roughly 10-day PBMC culture with coronavirus spike peptide pools or control peptides (ViraFEST assay). As for this clonotype: No antigen is known for it.

The CDR3 runs 24 residues. V shed 3 bases, J shed 1 base, and the junction held 24 bases outside the gene matches. Germline CDR1 and CDR2: SGHDT and YYEEEE. Sequencing of the DNA from cultured CD4+ T cells was carried out with the Oncomine TCR Beta short-read assay. TCRdb used MiXCR to reprocess the PCR reads, holding one entry per CDR3 protein. The table includes some 11,000 distinct CDR3 sequences, over 25% detected once. The rearrangement uses TRBV5-6 and TRBJ2-3, with TRBD2 matching over 15 bases. The specimen comprised CD4+ T cells from blood, cultured in vitro, sampled after SARS-CoV-2 vaccination. The receptor was derived from a human donor who had recovered from COVID-19. The CDR3: CASSYNGASDGLAGGPRGTDTQYF. DNA of the CDR3: TGTGCCAGCAGCTACAATGGCGCGTCGGATGGACTAGCGGGAGGGCCTAGGGGCACAGATACGCAGTATTTT.